This passage covers 18 T cell receptor beta chains from one sample sequenced in a study of CD8 T cells in Susac syndrome. Roughly 0.45 to 1 ug RNA was reverse transcribed with random hexamers. A single record per CDR3 protein comes from TCRdb applying MiXCR to the immunoSEQ multiplex PCR reads. The sample has 150,000 to 200,000 distinct CDR3 sequences, just under 95% seen once. Sequenced: CD4+ T cells from PBMCs. The receptors originated from a human donor in good health.

This clonotype is a singleton in its sample. This sequence joins TRBV14 and TRBJ2-5, with a possible D match to TRBD1 (5 bases). Deletions cut 4 bases from V and 0 bases from J, with 9 bases between. Germline V lookup: CDR1 SGHDN, CDR2 FVKESK. The CDR3 loop spans 14 amino acids. CDR3 sequence (DNA): TGTGCCAGCAGCCCTCGACAGTACCAAGAGACCCAGTACTTC. Its translation: CASSPRQYQETQYF.

The chain has TRBV7-2 and TRBJ2-7; no clear D. CDR3 length equals 13 residues. CDR1 and CDR2 (germline): SGHTA, FQGNSA. Trimming left V 1 base short and J 7 bases short, with 11 bases between. The CDR3 loop reads CASSLGHLREQYF. CDR3 DNA: TGTGCCAGCAGCTTAGGACACCTTCGGGAGCAGTACTTC.

J is TRBJ2-3 and V is TRBV29-1; D gene uncertain. Germline values: CDR1 SQVTM, CDR2 ANQGSEA. The V gene lost 4 bases and the J gene lost 4 bases, with 6 bases spanning the gap. The CDR3 covers 11 residues. CDR3 bases: TGCAGCGTTGCTGTCTCAGATACGCAGTATTTT. This gives the protein CSVAVSDTQYF.

This clonotype was observed a single time. V is TRBV5-1 and J is TRBJ2-7, with D uncertain. The CDR3 runs 12 residues. Deletions cut 0 bases from V and 6 bases from J, with 7 bases between. Germline V gene data show CDR1 as SGHRS and CDR2 as YFSETQ. In nucleotides, the CDR3 is TGCGCCAGCAGCTTGGCAGGTCCCGAGCAGTACTTC. It translates to CASSLAGPEQYF.

The chain uses TRBV6-5 and TRBJ2-7; 8 nucleotides match TRBD1. V gave up 10 bases and J gave up 0 bases; unmatched junction bases: 11. Germline V gene sequence: CDR1 MNHEY, CDR2 SVGAGI. CDR3 length equals 15 residues. The CDR3, as DNA: TGTGCCACCCGTCCTGGGACAGGAAGCTCCTACGAGCAGTACTTC. Its protein product is CATRPGTGSSYEQYF.

The genes are TRBV6-5 and TRBJ2-3, with TRBD2 identical over 12 bases. Trimming took 6 bases from V and 5 from J; bases not matched to a gene: 6. CDR1 is MNHEY and CDR2 is SVGAGI in the germline V gene. The CDR3 is made up of 15 amino acids. CDR3 protein: CASSWTSGVIDTQYF. The CDR3 DNA reads as TGTGCCAGCAGCTGGACTAGCGGGGTCATAGATACGCAGTATTTT.

The chain has TRBV5-1 and TRBJ2-7, with a possible D match to TRBD1 (5 bases). The CDR3 loop spans 13 amino acids. The germline V and J ends were trimmed by 4 bases and 1 base, with 9 bases remaining between them. CDR1 and CDR2 from the germline V gene are SGHRS and YFSETQ. The CDR3 DNA reads as TGCGCCAGCAGCCTGACAGATTCCTACGAGCAGTACTTC. Its translation: CASSLTDSYEQYF.

The gene calls are TRBV7-2 and TRBJ2-7; TRBD2 aligns across 8 bases. V trimming: 2 bases; J trimming: 0 bases; junction bases outside the gene matches: 0. This CDR3 comprises 14 residues. Germline V CDR1 and CDR2: SGHTA, FQGNSA. CDR3 nucleotide sequence: TGTGCCAGCAGCTTAACTAGCGGCTCCTACGAGCAGTACTTC. Encoded protein: CASSLTSGSYEQYF. The entire variable domain, with the rest obtained from reference TRBV7-2 and TRBJ2-7, is as follows: GAGVSQSPSNKVTEKGKDVELRCDPISGHTALYWYRQSLGQGLEFLIYFQGNSAPDKSGLPSDRFSAERTGGSVSTLTIQRTQQEDSAVYLCASSLTSGSYEQYFGPGTRLTVT.

The chain has TRBV29-1 and TRBJ2-5, with D possibly matching TRBD1 (5 bases). From germline, CDR1 is SQVTM and CDR2 ANQGSEA. Trimming pared 7 bases from V and 0 bases from J, leaving 12 bases between. The CDR3 sequence is 13 residues long. The CDR3 nucleotides are TGCAGCGCTCTTGACAGCTACCAAGAGACCCAGTACTTC. Encoded protein: CSALDSYQETQYF. Combining the CDR3 with reference TRBV29-1 and TRBJ2-5 gives the whole variable domain SAVISQKPSRDICQRGTSLTIQCQVDSQVTMMFWYRQQPGQSLTLIATANQGSEATYESGFVIDKFPISRPNLTFSTLTVSNMSPEDSSIYLCSALDSYQETQYFGPGTRLLVL.

The CDR3: CASSQGSVGNTEAFF. The CDR3 region has the DNA TGCGCCAGCAGCCAAGGCAGCGTGGGGAACACTGAAGCTTTCTTT. This chain joins TRBV4-3 and TRBJ1-1; D not resolved. Trimming removed 1 base from V and 1 base from J, with 10 bases in between. The CDR3 loop spans 15 amino acids. CDR1 and CDR2 from the germline V gene are LGHNA and YSLEER.

The rearrangement joins TRBV9 to TRBJ2-5, with a possible D match to TRBD2 (6 bases). This CDR3 is 16 amino acids long. Looked up from germline, CDR1 is SGDLS and CDR2 is YYNGEE. Trimming shortened V by 3 bases and J by 6 bases, and 21 bases separated the two germline ends. The CDR3 DNA follows: TGTGCCAGCAGCGCCGAACCCGGGACTGGGTTACAGACCCAGTACTTC. This sequence encodes CASSAEPGTGLQTQYF.

This chain links TRBV30 with TRBJ2-1, with D unresolved. The germline V gene encodes CDR1 GTSNPN and CDR2 SVGIG (reference sequence). The V end was cut by 0 bases, the J end by 9 bases, with 12 bases between. This CDR3 is built from 13 residues. The CDR3 reads CAWSVFFLGEQFF. The CDR3 DNA reads as TGTGCCTGGAGTGTATTTTTCTTGGGTGAGCAGTTCTTC.

The rearrangement links TRBV20-1 to TRBJ2-3; 7 positions agree with TRBD1. The CDR3 spans 13 residues. After removal of 7 bases from V and 2 bases from J, the junction contained 6 bases not matched to a gene. The germline V gene encodes CDR1 DFQATT and CDR2 SNEGSKA (reference sequence). DNA of the CDR3: TGCAGTGGCAGAGACAGGGTCACAGATACGCAGTATTTT. This codes for CSGRDRVTDTQYF.

V and J are TRBV18 and TRBJ1-2; no clear D. The CDR3 has 13 residues. V lost 5 bases and J lost 10, with 17 bases in between. Germline CDR1 KGHSH, CDR2 LQKENI. CDR3 sequence reads: CASSTTGRDAYTF. CDR3 sequence (DNA): TGTGCCAGCTCAACTACTGGACGGGATGCCTACACCTTC.

The V call is TRBV25-1, the J call TRBJ1-6, with D unresolved. Per germline, CDR1 MGHDK and CDR2 SYGVNS. There are 14 residues in the CDR3. The V end lost 8 bases, the J end lost 7 bases, and 15 bases lay between the germline ends. This CDR3 is CASLRAGYNSPLHF. The DNA of the CDR3 is TGTGCCAGCCTCCGGGCGGGGTACAATTCACCCCTCCACTTT.

J is TRBJ2-3 and V is TRBV18; a weak D match, TRBD2 (6 bases). The V and J ends lost 8 bases and 2 bases respectively, with 11 bases between them. CDR1 and CDR2 from the germline V gene are KGHSH and LQKENI. This CDR3 contains 13 residues. The CDR3 reads CASPGVLTDTQYF. DNA of the CDR3: TGTGCCAGCCCGGGGGTACTCACAGATACGCAGTATTTT.

V usage is TRBV3-1 and J usage is TRBJ1-5; D is uncertain. Per the germline V gene, CDR1 is LGHDT and CDR2 is YNNKEL (reference sequence). The length of the CDR3 is 16 residues. Trimming took 1 base from V and 0 from J, leaving 10 bases between them. Here the CDR3 DNA reads TGTGCCAGCAGCCAAGGTGCGGCAGCTAGCAATCAGCCCCAGCATTTT. This codes for CASSQGAAASNQPQHF.

This clonotype was seen once. The V and J genes are TRBV29-1 and TRBJ2-7; 7 bases match TRBD1. The germline CDR1 and CDR2 sequences are SQVTM and ANQGSEA. The CDR3 is 13 residues long. Trimming took 6 bases from V and 5 from J; bases not matched to a gene: 10. The CDR3 DNA sequence: TGCAGCGTGAATACAGGGGTTGTCAACGAGCAGTACTTC. Its translation is CSVNTGVVNEQYF.